These T cell receptor beta chains were read from a single sample in a study of monozygotic twins with inflammatory bowel disease. For each CDR3 protein, TCRdb gives one entry from its re-call of the 5' RACE reads, without DNA. The sample holds roughly 200,000 distinct CDR3 sequences. The sequenced material came from blood. These TCRs come from a human donor with ulcerative colitis or Crohn's disease, or a healthy co-twin of an affected twin (not recorded which). Both conserved end residues are part of each CDR3.

TRBV4-1	TRBJ2-1	CASSQEGLASLSYNEQFF
TRBV6-1	TRBJ2-3	CASSEALWGTDTQYF
TRBV4-2	TRBJ1-2	CASSQTGSGYTF
TRBV18	TRBJ2-7	CASSPGAVRDEQYF
TRBV7-2	TRBJ2-7	CASSLNGQSSYEQYF
TRBV7-9	TRBJ1-3	CASSSDRPGNTIYF
TRBV5-1	TRBJ1-1	CASSLGGGADTEAFF
TRBV7-9	TRBJ1-1	CASSLANPYTEAFF
TRBV29-1	TRBJ2-3	CSVASFTSTDTQYF
TRBV20-1	TRBJ2-7	CSALEGAYEQYF
TRBV4-1	TRBJ2-1	CASSQDSGGALDDEQFF
TRBV4-2	TRBJ2-7	CASSQDRDHLYEQYF
TRBV6-2/TRBV6-3	TRBJ1-3	CGSSYFRADGNTIYF
TRBV10-3	TRBJ1-1	CAISEGRQGTEAFF
TRBV5-1	TRBJ2-1	CASRPGLADYNEQFF
TRBV5-1	TRBJ1-1	CASSPWTGDTEAFF
TRBV2	TRBJ1-4	CASSEGRLTNEKLFF
TRBV6-1	TRBJ2-2	CASSPLAGGPSTGELFF
TRBV7-2	TRBJ1-5	CASSSGGGAQPQHF
TRBV3-1	TRBJ1-2	CASSERTRRGYTF
TRBV20-1	TRBJ2-7	CSAPNSGSGSYEQYF
TRBV15	TRBJ2-2	CATSRDFGAGTGELFF
TRBV5-4	TRBJ2-2	CASRPDREIAGELFF
TRBV20-1	TRBJ2-4	CSAKAPPGAKNIQYF
TRBV12-3/TRBV12-4	TRBJ2-1	CASSPRDSINEQFF
TRBV5-1	TRBJ1-6	CASSAGQGASLHF
TRBV7-7	TRBJ2-7	CASSPRGQGSEQYF
TRBV13	TRBJ1-1	CASSLGVLAPQGAFF
TRBV12-3/TRBV12-4	TRBJ2-1	CASSPLGGNEQFF
TRBV11-2	TRBJ1-5	CASSLRGGLKGSNQPQHF
TRBV20-1	TRBJ2-5	CSAIVVGETQYF
TRBV29-1	TRBJ1-2	CSVESGDGYTF
TRBV29-1	TRBJ2-1	CSVLQGGYNEQFF
TRBV5-1	TRBJ2-7	CASSFTSGSYEQYF
TRBV28	TRBJ2-6	CASSSVGGANVLTF
TRBV5-1	TRBJ1-1	CASSPVGSSMNTEAFF
TRBV3-1	TRBJ2-1	CASSPRGPTEQFF
TRBV9	TRBJ1-1	CASSGEGRQNTEAFF
TRBV27	TRBJ2-3	CASSLRGSTDTQYF
TRBV7-9	TRBJ2-2	CASSTTGELFF
TRBV5-8	TRBJ2-1	CASSGGPGLAEQFF